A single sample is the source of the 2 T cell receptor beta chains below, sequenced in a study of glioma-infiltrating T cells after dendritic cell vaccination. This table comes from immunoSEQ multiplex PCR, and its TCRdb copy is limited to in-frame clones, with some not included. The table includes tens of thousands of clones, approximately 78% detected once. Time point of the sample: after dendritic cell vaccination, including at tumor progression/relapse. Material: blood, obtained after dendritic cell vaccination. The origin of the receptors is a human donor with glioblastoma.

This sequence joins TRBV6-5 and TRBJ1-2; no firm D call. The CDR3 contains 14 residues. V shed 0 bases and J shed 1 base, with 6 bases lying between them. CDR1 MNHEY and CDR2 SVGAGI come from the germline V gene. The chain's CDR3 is CASSYSGDNYGYTF. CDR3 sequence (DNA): TGTGCCAGCAGTTACTCGGGCGATAACTATGGCTACACCTTC.

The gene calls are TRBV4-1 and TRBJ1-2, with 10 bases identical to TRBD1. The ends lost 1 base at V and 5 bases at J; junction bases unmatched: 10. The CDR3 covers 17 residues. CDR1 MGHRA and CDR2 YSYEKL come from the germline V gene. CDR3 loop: CASSQGIRDRGGYGYTF. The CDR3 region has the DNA TGCGCCAGCAGCCAAGGAATTCGGGACAGGGGTGGGTATGGCTACACCTTC.